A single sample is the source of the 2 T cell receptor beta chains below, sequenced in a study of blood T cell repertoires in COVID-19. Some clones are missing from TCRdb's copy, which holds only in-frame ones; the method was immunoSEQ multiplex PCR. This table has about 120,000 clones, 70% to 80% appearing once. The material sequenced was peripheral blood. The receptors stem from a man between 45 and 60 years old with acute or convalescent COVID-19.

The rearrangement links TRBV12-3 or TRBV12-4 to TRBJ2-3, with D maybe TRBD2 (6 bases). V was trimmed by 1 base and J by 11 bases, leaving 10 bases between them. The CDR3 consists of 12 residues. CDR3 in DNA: TGTGCCAGCAGTTTAGAACGACTAGGGCAGTATTTT. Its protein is CASSLERLGQYF.

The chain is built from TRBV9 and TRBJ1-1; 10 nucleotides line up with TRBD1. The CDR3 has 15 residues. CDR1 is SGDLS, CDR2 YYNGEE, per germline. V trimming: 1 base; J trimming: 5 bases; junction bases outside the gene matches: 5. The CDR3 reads CASSVSGTGVTEAFF. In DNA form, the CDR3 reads TGTGCCAGCAGCGTATCCGGGACAGGGGTTACTGAAGCTTTCTTT.